This TCR beta chain was observed in a study of cytomegalovirus exposure and HLA in healthy donors. The study's findings and limits: Subsequent analysis of the 95 to 150 validation repertoires found a tendency for first-cohort TCR clusters to co-occur.

Germline V CDR1 and CDR2: SGDLS, YYNGEE. The CDR3 totals 14 residues. The germline V and J ends were trimmed by 0 bases and 1 base, with 8 bases remaining between them. Repertoires were generated with immunoSEQ multiplex PCR, while TCRdb's copy carries only in-frame clones and drops some. The data hold 180,000 or so clones, with about nine tenths observed a single time. In its sample, this clone was seen once. As yet, its antigen is unknown. This sample also contains other DNA sequences that code for the same CDR3. The V gene is TRBV9, the J gene TRBJ2-7; a weak D match, TRBD2 (5 bases). Sequenced sample: PBMCs. This TCR came from a man between 25 and 39 years old in good health and CMV-seropositive. The CDR3 DNA reads TGTGCCAGCAGCGTAGGGTCGGGGTCCTACGAGCAGTACTTC. Amino acids: CASSVGSGSYEQYF.